Here is one T cell receptor (beta chain) with its context. These data originate in a study of blood T cell repertoires in COVID-19. About the research overall: Spain, Italy and the United States supplied samples that represented acute and convalescent COVID-19. T cells, B-cell-depleted T cells, or PBMCs provided the cDNA or gDNA that served as material.

Authors' analysis steps: Reference gene primer amplification gave nucleated cell count estimates. Some clones are missing from TCRdb's copy, which holds only in-frame ones; the method was immunoSEQ multiplex PCR. The D gene and trimming were derived from the DNA, and the V and J assignments and clone size from that table. The data contain approximately 250,000 clones, around nine tenths of them singletons. The sequencing input was peripheral blood. The receptor was isolated from a man aged 35 to 55 with active or convalescent COVID-19.

The CDR3 DNA reads as TGTGCCAGCAGCCACGGGACTAGCGCACCCGAGGGGTCCTACGAGCAGTACTTC. As protein: CASSHGTSAPEGSYEQYF. The chain couples TRBV13 to TRBJ2-7; 10 bases agree with TRBD2. CDR3 length: 18 residues. Trimming at V came to 5 bases and at J to 1 base, leaving 14 bases not matched to a gene. CDR1 and CDR2 from the germline V gene are PRHDT and FYEKMQ (reference sequence).